This passage covers 30 T cell receptor beta chains from one sample sequenced in a study of blood T cell repertoires in COVID-19. TCRdb's copy holds only in-frame clones and misses some; the assay was immunoSEQ multiplex PCR. Of fewer than 250,000 clones in the sample, almost 90% were seen once. Specimen: peripheral blood. The receptor set was obtained from an older woman with acute or convalescent COVID-19.

To note about this clone: A read error may produce the germline difference seen at one junction end. The genes are TRBV7-7 and TRBJ1-5; 8 nucleotides agree with TRBD1. CDR3 size: 19 residues. Germline V gene sequence: CDR1 SSHAT, CDR2 FNYEAQ (reference sequence). For the CDR3, the DNA is TGTGCTAGCAGCTCAGCCCCCGGACAGGGTATCCATAGCAATCAGCCCCAGCATTTT. It encodes CASSSAPGQGIHSNQPQHF.

J is TRBJ1-5 and V is TRBV6-5, with 8 bases lining up with TRBD1. Germline V gene lookup returns CDR1 MNHEY and CDR2 SVGAGI. J lost 2 bases, V lost 6 bases, and 3 bases had no gene match. The CDR3 sequence is 14 residues long. The CDR3 protein is CASRQDRGNQPQHF. The CDR3 DNA follows: TGTGCCAGCAGACAGGACAGGGGCAATCAGCCCCAGCATTTT.

CDR3 protein: CASSFQVSYNEQFF. The CDR3 DNA reads as TGTGCCAGCAGTTTCCAGGTCTCCTACAATGAGCAGTTCTTC. The chain carries TRBV6-5 and TRBJ2-1; D is ambiguous. This CDR3 comprises 14 residues. Trimming pared 4 bases from V and 0 bases from J, leaving 7 bases between. Germline V gene sequence: CDR1 MNHEY, CDR2 SVGAGI.

The sample holds a few counts of this clone. V usage is TRBV2 and J usage is TRBJ2-3; unclear D gene. Germline lookup yields CDR1 SNHLY and CDR2 FYNNEI. Trimming removed 7 bases at V and 1 base at J, with 6 bases between. This CDR3 spans 12 amino acids. The CDR3 DNA follows: TGTGCCAGCAACAGAGGCACAGATACGCAGTATTTT. It yields the protein CASNRGTDTQYF.

This chain uses TRBV6-5 with TRBJ1-2, with 9 bases fitting TRBD1. CDR3 length: 16 residues. The germline V gene has CDR1 MNHEY and CDR2 SVGAGI. V lost 4 bases, J lost 8 bases, and 14 bases stayed unmatched. The chain's CDR3 is CASSLGQGGRAGGYTF. CDR3 coding DNA: TGTGCCAGCAGTTTGGGACAGGGTGGGCGAGCGGGAGGCTACACCTTC.

CDR3 nucleotides: TGTGCCACCAGCAGCCCCAGACTAGCGGTGGAGACCCAGTACTTC. Protein: CATSSPRLAVETQYF. V gene TRBV15 combines with J gene TRBJ2-5, with TRBD2 identical over 9 bases. CDR1 is LNHNV, CDR2 YYDKDF, per germline (reference sequence). The ends lost 3 bases at V and 5 bases at J; junction bases unmatched: 7. The CDR3 covers 15 residues.

CDR3 in amino acids: CATSDLRGTDTQYF. The CDR3 DNA sequence: TGTGCCACCAGTGATTTGAGGGGGACAGATACGCAGTATTTT. The chain employs TRBV24-1 and TRBJ2-3; tentatively, D is TRBD1 (6 bases). Germline-derived CDR1 and CDR2 are KGHDR and SFDVKD. This CDR3 is built from 14 residues. Trimming removed 0 bases from V and 3 bases from J, with 6 bases in between.

This clone has just one count. The gene calls are TRBV18 and TRBJ2-1; D remains ambiguous. The CDR3 has 15 residues. V was trimmed by 5 bases and J by 4 bases, leaving 15 bases between them. Germline V gives CDR1 KGHSH, CDR2 LQKENI. CDR3 sequence: CASSTSWSDYNEQFF. For the CDR3, the DNA is TGTGCCAGCTCAACCAGTTGGTCCGATTACAATGAGCAGTTCTTC. Full variable domain (rest looked up from reference TRBV18 and TRBJ2-1): NAGVMQNPRHLVRRRGQEARLRCSPMKGHSHVYWYRQLPEEGLKFMVYLQKENIIDESGMPKERFSAEFPKEGPSILRIQQVVRGDSAAYFCASSTSWSDYNEQFFGPGTRLTVL.

For this clone: The identical CDR3 is also encoded by other nucleotide sequences in the sample. This chain uses TRBV2 with TRBJ1-2, with 7 bases identical to TRBD1. The CDR3 spans 12 residues. The V segment lost 5 bases and the J segment 4 bases; nucleotides outside the gene matches: 1. Germline V gene data show CDR1 as SNHLY and CDR2 as FYNNEI. The CDR3 DNA reads as TGTGCCAGCAGTAGGGACAGCTATGGCTACACCTTC. Encoded protein: CASSRDSYGYTF.

The gene calls are TRBV27 and TRBJ2-3; maybe TRBD2 (6 bases). The V gene lost 6 bases and the J gene lost 6 bases, with 25 bases spanning the gap. The CDR3 sequence is 17 residues long. The germline V gene has CDR1 MNHEY and CDR2 SMNVEV (reference sequence). As DNA, the CDR3 is TGTGCCAGCAGAATTCACCGGGATAGAACGGGGAGGGATACGCAGTATTTT. Encoded protein: CASRIHRDRTGRDTQYF.

The V call is TRBV24-1, the J call TRBJ1-1, with D hard to call. Germline CDR1 KGHDR, CDR2 SFDVKD. Trimming shortened V by 4 bases and J by 3 bases, and 11 bases separated the two germline ends. The CDR3 is 14 residues long. This chain's CDR3 is CATSESGRYTEAFF. The CDR3 nucleotides are TGTGCCACCAGTGAATCTGGGAGGTACACTGAAGCTTTCTTT.

This clone was observed a single time. This rearrangement joins TRBV3-1 (or the pseudogene TRBV3-2) to TRBJ2-2; the match to TRBD2 covers 12 bases. V dropped 4 bases and J dropped 10; count of bases not matched to a gene: 7. The CDR3 spans 15 residues. Looked up from germline, CDR1 is LGHDT and CDR2 is YNNKEL (reference sequence). The CDR3 DNA follows: TGTGCCAGCAGCCTTCTTGGACTAGCGGGAAAGGAGCTGTTTTTT. As protein: CASSLLGLAGKELFF.

J is TRBJ2-2 and V is TRBV20-1, with 9 bases that match TRBD2. The CDR3 is 16 residues long. Trimming cost V 3 bases and J 5 bases; bases outside gene matches: 10. Per germline, CDR1 DFQATT and CDR2 SNEGSKA (reference sequence). The CDR3 sequence: CSASSAGGRWTGELFF. The CDR3 bases are TGCAGTGCTAGTAGCGCGGGAGGGCGGTGGACCGGGGAGCTGTTTTTT.

V is TRBV5-1 and J is TRBJ2-5; 8 positions agree with TRBD2. CDR1 SGHRS and CDR2 YFSETQ come from the germline V gene. The CDR3 totals 15 residues. Trimming cost V 1 base and J 4 bases; bases outside gene matches: 6. CDR3 protein: CASSLNSGGTETQYF. CDR3 DNA: TGCGCCAGCAGCTTGAACAGCGGGGGAACAGAGACCCAGTACTTC.

CDR3 in amino acids: CASSLVGGTGNQPQHF. CDR3 DNA sequence: TGTGCCAGCAGCTTAGTTGGGGGGACAGGTAATCAGCCCCAGCATTTT. The chain combines TRBV7-8 with TRBJ1-5; 8 bases are shared with TRBD1. CDR3 length: 16 residues. The germline V gene has CDR1 SGHVS and CDR2 FQNEAQ. V lost 1 base, J lost 4 bases, and 6 bases stayed unmatched.

This clone has a handful of counts. The rearrangement uses TRBV10-1 and TRBJ2-2, with 7 bases matching TRBD1. Trimming removed 5 bases from V and 4 bases from J; junction bases left unmatched: 10. Germline V CDR1 and CDR2: WNHNN, SYGVQD (reference sequence). The length of the CDR3 is 16 residues. The CDR3 DNA sequence: TGCGCCAGCAGTCGGGAAAGGGGGCGCGGCACCGGGGAGCTGTTTTTT. Translation gives CASSRERGRGTGELFF.

This clone has just one count. The rearrangement joins TRBV7-6 to TRBJ1-1; 8 bases map to TRBD1. This CDR3 has 13 residues. The germline V gene has CDR1 SGHVS and CDR2 FNYEAQ. V trimming: 10 bases; J trimming: 2 bases; junction bases outside the gene matches: 6. The CDR3 sequence is CATRQGPNTEAFF. CDR3 in DNA: TGTGCCACGCGACAGGGGCCAAACACTGAAGCTTTCTTT.

This chain uses TRBV6-2 or TRBV6-3 with TRBJ2-4, with 9 bases matching TRBD1. The CDR3 is 19 amino acids. Germline loops: CDR1 MNHEY, CDR2 SVGEGT. With V trimmed by 4 bases and J by 0 bases, 13 bases remained unmatched. The CDR3 DNA is TGTGCCAGCAGTTCCGGGACAGGGTATGTTGGGCTAGCCAAAAACATTCAGTACTTC. It codes for CASSSGTGYVGLAKNIQYF.

V usage is TRBV14 and J usage is TRBJ1-6, with D perhaps TRBD1 (6 bases). CDR3 length equals 15 residues. Germline lookup yields CDR1 SGHDN and CDR2 FVKESK. V was pared by 4 bases and J by 7 bases, with 14 bases between. The CDR3 DNA sequence: TGTGCCAGCAGCCGGGGGCCGAACTCGAATTCACCCCTCCACTTT. Translation gives CASSRGPNSNSPLHF.

The V and J genes are TRBV7-9 and TRBJ1-1, with TRBD1 matching over 8 bases. Germline CDR1 reads SEHNR; CDR2 reads FQNEAQ (reference sequence). This CDR3 is built from 13 residues. The junction had 5 bases not matched to a gene; V was cut back by 7 bases and J by 4 bases. CDR3 residues: CASNQQGGTEAFF. The CDR3 nucleotides are TGTGCCAGCAACCAACAGGGGGGCACTGAAGCTTTCTTT.

The chain carries TRBV6-5 and TRBJ1-2; 7 nucleotides line up with TRBD1. The germline V gene has CDR1 MNHEY and CDR2 SVGAGI. The length of the CDR3 is 13 residues. With V trimmed by 10 bases and J by 1 base, 6 bases remained unmatched. The CDR3 coding sequence is TGTGCCACCAAGGACAGGTTTAACTATGGCTACACCTTC. It yields the protein CATKDRFNYGYTF.

On this clone itself: Different DNA sequences within this sample yield the same CDR3. This chain uses TRBV6-5 with TRBJ1-5; D possibly corresponds to TRBD1 (6 bases). Per the germline V gene, CDR1 is MNHEY and CDR2 is SVGAGI. The CDR3 extends over 13 amino acids. V lost 2 bases and J 4 bases, leaving 6 bases between the germline ends. CDR3 region: CASSYRGNQPQHF. CDR3 coding DNA: TGTGCCAGCAGTTACAGGGGGAATCAGCCCCAGCATTTT.

This clone was seen a few times. V is TRBV11-2 and J is TRBJ2-5; TRBD2 is a possible D gene (6 bases). CDR3 size: 15 residues. In germline, CDR1 is SGHAT, CDR2 FQNNGV. V lost 5 bases to trimming and J lost 5 bases, with 18 bases between them. CDR3 protein: CASSPSGGRMETQYF. Written as DNA, the CDR3 is TGTGCCAGCAGCCCCAGTGGGGGGAGAATGGAGACCCAGTACTTC.

The CDR3 is CASSSTSGEAFF. The CDR3 bases are TGCGCCAGCAGCTCCACCTCAGGAGAAGCTTTCTTT. The chain is built from TRBV5-1 and TRBJ1-1; unclear D gene. Trimming left V 3 bases short and J 8 bases short, with 11 bases between. Looked up from germline, CDR1 is SGHRS and CDR2 is YFSETQ. The CDR3 has 12 amino acids.

This chain links TRBV19 with TRBJ1-4, with D uncertain. The CDR3 has 14 residues. V was cut by 4 bases and J by 7 bases, with 13 bases left in between. Germline CDR1 and CDR2: LNHDA and SQIVND (reference sequence). CDR3 in DNA: TGTGCCAGTAGTACCCCGCTATTTCTTGAAAAACTGTTTTTT. Translating gives CASSTPLFLEKLFF. Based on the CDR3 plus reference TRBV19 and TRBJ1-4, the full variable domain is DGGITQSPKYLFRKEGQNVTLSCEQNLNHDAMYWYRQDPGQGLRLIYYSQIVNDFQKGDIAEGYSVSREKKESFPLTVTSAQKNPTAFYLCASSTPLFLEKLFFGSGTQLSVL.

This chain uses TRBV7-9 with TRBJ1-5; 7 bases are a match to TRBD1. J lost 9 bases, V lost 2 bases, and 19 bases had no gene match. Germline V lookup: CDR1 SEHNR, CDR2 FQNEAQ (reference sequence). The CDR3 runs to 18 residues. As DNA, the CDR3 is TGTGCCAGCAGCTTATCCCTAGACGACAGGGTAGGAGCGGGGCCCCAGCATTTT. It is translated as CASSLSLDDRVGAGPQHF.

The chain employs TRBV18 and TRBJ2-7; 10 bases map to TRBD1. The CDR3 length is 15 residues. The junction had 4 bases not matched to a gene; V was cut back by 5 bases and J by 0 bases. Germline V lookup: CDR1 KGHSH, CDR2 LQKENI. Here the CDR3 reads CASSGTGAGSYEQYF. CDR3 nucleotide sequence: TGTGCCAGCTCAGGGACAGGGGCAGGCTCCTACGAGCAGTACTTC.

The chain is built from TRBV7-9 and TRBJ2-2, with D unresolved. V shed 5 bases and J shed 3 bases, with 13 bases lying between them. Germline CDR1 and CDR2: SEHNR and FQNEAQ (reference sequence). The CDR3 length is 15 residues. The CDR3 loop reads CASSRVMVDTGELFF. The CDR3 DNA reads as TGTGCCAGCAGCCGCGTCATGGTTGACACCGGGGAGCTGTTTTTT.

This chain connects TRBV3-1 (or the pseudogene TRBV3-2) to TRBJ2-3; TRBD2 agrees at 11 bases. This CDR3 region has 16 residues. V dropped 4 bases and J dropped 4; count of bases not matched to a gene: 7. The germline V gene has CDR1 LGHDT and CDR2 YNNKEL (reference sequence). CDR3 nucleotides: TGTGCCAGCAGCCCGGGTAGCGGGGGGGCCGCAGATACGCAGTATTTT. It encodes CASSPGSGGAADTQYF.

The chain has TRBV5-6 and TRBJ2-5; 9 bases are shared with TRBD1. Germline lookup yields CDR1 SGHDT and CDR2 YYEEEE. The CDR3 has 18 amino acids. After removal of 0 bases from V and 5 bases from J, the junction contained 14 bases not matched to a gene. The CDR3 sequence: CASSLGLGPGQGRETQYF. The CDR3 DNA follows: TGTGCCAGCAGCTTGGGGCTGGGCCCAGGACAGGGGCGGGAGACCCAGTACTTC. Filled out from reference TRBV5-6 and TRBJ2-5, the complete variable domain reads DAGVTQSPTHLIKTRGQQVTLRCSPKSGHDTVSWYQQALGQGPQFIFQYYEEEERQRGNFPDRFSGHQFPNYSSELNVNALLLGDSALYLCASSLGLGPGQGRETQYFGPGTRLLVL.